This TCR beta chain was retrieved from a study of early T cells in non-severe SARS-CoV-2 infection. The germline V gene encodes CDR1 SGHVS and CDR2 FQNEAQ. V lost 3 bases to trimming and J lost 8 bases, with 9 bases between them. CDR3 length: 12 amino acids. This clonotype was seen many times. TCRdb re-called the 5' RACE reads through MiXCR, storing one row per CDR3 protein. This table has approximately 110,000 distinct CDR3 sequences, about 15% appearing once. Sequencing used whole blood. V usage is TRBV7-8 and J usage is TRBJ2-3; D is unresolved. The source of this sequence is an adult who was a healthcare worker with PCR-confirmed SARS-CoV-2 infection or an uninfected control (not recorded which). Here the CDR3 reads CASSLPGGTQYF. CDR3 in DNA: TGTGCCAGCAGCTTGCCGGGTGGTACGCAGTATTTT.